This record covers a single T cell receptor (beta chain). This sample is drawn from a study of blood T cell repertoires in COVID-19. Study-wide background: The study drew acute and convalescent COVID-19 samples from the United States, Italy and Spain. The analysed material was cDNA or gDNA that came from T cells, B-cell-depleted T cells, or PBMCs.

The CDR3 totals 15 residues. Germline CDR1 and CDR2: KGHSH and LQKENI. Between the trimmed V and J ends, which lost 3 bases and 0 bases, there was a span of 11 bases. In the original processing: Scientists estimated how many nucleated cells there were by amplifying reference gene primers. The method was immunoSEQ multiplex PCR; TCRdb's version includes in-frame clones alone and lacks a portion of them. V, J and clone size are those of that table, while D and trimming were read from the DNA. The sample holds approximately 210,000 clones, approximately 90% seen once. The material sequenced was peripheral blood. This TCR was recovered from a man aged 25 to 40 who had recovered from COVID-19. The V gene is TRBV18, the J gene TRBJ1-1; possible D gene TRBD1, 6 bases. The CDR3 reads CASSPKTGLNTEAFF. The CDR3 nucleotides read TGTGCCAGCTCACCTAAGACAGGTTTGAACACTGAAGCTTTCTTT. The variable domain in full, with the rest retrieved from reference TRBV18 and TRBJ1-1, is NAGVMQNPRHLVRRRGQEARLRCSPMKGHSHVYWYRQLPEEGLKFMVYLQKENIIDESGMPKERFSAEFPKEGPSILRIQQVVRGDSAAYFCASSPKTGLNTEAFFGQGTRLTVV.